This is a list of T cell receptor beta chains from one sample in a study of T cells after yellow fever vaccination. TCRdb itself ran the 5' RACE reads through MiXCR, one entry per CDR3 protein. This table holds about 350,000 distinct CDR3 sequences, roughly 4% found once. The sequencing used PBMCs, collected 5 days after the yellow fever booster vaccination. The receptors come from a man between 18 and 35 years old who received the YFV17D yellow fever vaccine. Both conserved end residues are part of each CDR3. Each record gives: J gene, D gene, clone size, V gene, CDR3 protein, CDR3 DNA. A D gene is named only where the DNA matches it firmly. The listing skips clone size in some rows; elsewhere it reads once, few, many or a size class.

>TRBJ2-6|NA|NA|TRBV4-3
CASSLERGTGANVLTF
TGCGCCAGCAGCCTCGAGAGGGGAACTGGGGCCAACGTCCTGACTTTC
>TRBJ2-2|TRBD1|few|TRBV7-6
CASSFRSHQGDNTGELFF
TGTGCCAGCAGCTTCCGGAGTCATCAGGGGGATAACACCGGGGAGCTGTTTTTT
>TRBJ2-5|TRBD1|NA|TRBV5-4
CASSSRTGVKETQYF
TGTGCCAGCAGCTCCAGGACAGGGGTTAAGGAGACCCAGTACTTC
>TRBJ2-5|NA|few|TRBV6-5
CASRRSRGSANGETQYF
TGTGCCAGCAGACGATCTAGGGGCAGCGCCAACGGGGAGACCCAGTACTTC
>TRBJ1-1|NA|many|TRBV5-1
CASSLGPLNTEAFF
TGCGCCAGCAGCTTGGGACCTCTCAACACTGAAGCTTTCTTT
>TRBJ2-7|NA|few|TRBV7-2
CASSTGTKAGYEQYF
TGTGCCAGCAGCACCGGCACCAAGGCGGGTTACGAGCAGTACTTC
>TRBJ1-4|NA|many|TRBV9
CASSVGGANEKLFF
TGTGCCAGCAGCGTAGGAGGGGCTAATGAAAAACTGTTTTTT
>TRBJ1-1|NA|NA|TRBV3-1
CASSQVFVYGAGVNTEAFF
TGTGCCAGCAGCCAAGTATTCGTGTATGGGGCCGGGGTGAACACTGAAGCTTTCTTT
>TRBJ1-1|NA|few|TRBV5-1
CASSFWEGSTEAFF
TGCGCCAGCAGCTTTTGGGAGGGGTCCACTGAAGCTTTCTTT
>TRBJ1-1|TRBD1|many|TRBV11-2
CASSYSGGGEAFF
TGTGCCAGCAGCTACTCAGGGGGTGGTGAAGCTTTCTTT
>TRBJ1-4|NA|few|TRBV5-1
CASSLNWANEKLFF
TGCGCCAGCAGCTTGAACTGGGCTAATGAAAAACTGTTTTTT
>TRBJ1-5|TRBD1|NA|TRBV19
CASSLTGSGSNQPQHF
TGTGCCAGTAGCTTGACAGGGAGTGGTAGCAATCAGCCCCAGCATTTT
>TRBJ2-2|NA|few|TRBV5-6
CASSLWGGELFF
TGTGCCAGCAGCTTGTGGGGCGGGGAGCTGTTTTTT
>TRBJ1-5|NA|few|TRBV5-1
CASSLGYSNQPQHF
TGCGCCAGCAGCTTGGGATATAGCAATCAGCCCCAGCATTTT
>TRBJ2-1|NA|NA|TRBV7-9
CASSPTASGTNEQFF
TGTGCCAGCAGCCCCACCGCGTCCGGAACAAATGAGCAGTTCTTC
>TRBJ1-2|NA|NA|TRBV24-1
CATSDGGLNYGYTF
TGTGCCACCAGTGATGGGGGCCTTAACTATGGCTACACCTTC
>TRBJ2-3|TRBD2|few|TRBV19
CASLAGASTQYF
TGTGCCAGCCTAGCGGGGGCCTCGACGCAGTATTTT
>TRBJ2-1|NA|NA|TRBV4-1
CASSQDWIARNEQFF
TGCGCCAGCAGCCAAGATTGGATAGCGCGCAATGAGCAGTTCTTC
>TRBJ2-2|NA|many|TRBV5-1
CASSLDLGRELFF
TGCGCCAGCAGCTTGGATCTGGGGCGGGAGCTGTTTTTT
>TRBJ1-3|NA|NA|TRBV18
CASSPGQSLSGNTIYF
TGTGCCAGCTCACCAGGACAGTCCCTCTCTGGAAACACCATATATTTT
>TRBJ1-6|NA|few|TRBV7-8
CASTPGTLTSPLHF
TGTGCCAGCACACCCGGGACATTAACTTCACCCCTCCACTTT
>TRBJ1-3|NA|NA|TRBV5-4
CASSLAGASLRTIYF
TGTGCCAGCAGCTTGGCAGGGGCGTCGCTCAGGACCATATATTTT
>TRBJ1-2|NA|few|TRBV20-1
CSARRTGVGGYTF
TGCAGTGCTCGGAGGACGGGGGTAGGAGGCTACACCTTC
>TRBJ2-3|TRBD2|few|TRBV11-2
CASSLAGGLADTQYF
TGTGCCAGCAGCTTAGCGGGGGGGCTCGCAGATACGCAGTATTTT
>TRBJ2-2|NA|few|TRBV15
CAISNTGELFF
TGTGCCATTTCCAACACCGGGGAGCTGTTTTTT
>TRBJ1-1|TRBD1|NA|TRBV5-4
CASTDRRQGAWAFF
TGTGCCAGCACCGATCGCCGACAGGGGGCTTGGGCTTTCTTT
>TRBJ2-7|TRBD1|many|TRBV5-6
CASSLRGQGWKQYF
TGTGCCAGCAGCTTGAGGGGACAGGGCTGGAAGCAGTACTTC
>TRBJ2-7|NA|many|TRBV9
CASSVKGDRSYEQYF
TGTGCCAGCAGCGTCAAGGGGGATAGGTCCTACGAGCAGTACTTC
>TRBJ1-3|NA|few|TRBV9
CASSVAGLPGNTIYF
TGTGCCAGCAGCGTTGCAGGACTACCTGGAAACACCATATATTTT
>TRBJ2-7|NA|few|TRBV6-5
CASSPIRGQIYEQYF
TGTGCCAGCAGCCCGATAAGGGGACAAATCTACGAGCAGTACTTC
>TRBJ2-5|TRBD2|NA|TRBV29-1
CSVGKGTSGAWETQYF
TGCAGCGTTGGGAAAGGAACTAGCGGGGCATGGGAGACCCAGTACTTC
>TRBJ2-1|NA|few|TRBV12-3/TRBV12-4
CASSPKGVNEQFF
TGTGCCAGCAGTCCTAAAGGGGTCAATGAGCAGTTCTTC
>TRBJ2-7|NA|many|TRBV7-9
CASSLPVGPPYEQYF
TGTGCCAGCAGCTTACCGGTCGGGCCGCCCTACGAGCAGTACTTC
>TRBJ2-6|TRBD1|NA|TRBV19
CASTVPGQGSGANVLTF
TGTGCCAGTACAGTCCCGGGACAGGGATCTGGGGCCAACGTCCTGACTTTC
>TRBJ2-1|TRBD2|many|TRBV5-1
CASSIGSPGLAITEQFF
TGCGCCAGCAGCATCGGATCCCCGGGACTAGCGATTACTGAGCAGTTCTTC
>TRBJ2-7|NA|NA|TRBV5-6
CASSQTGRLAYEQYF
TGTGCCAGCAGCCAGACAGGGCGACTAGCCTACGAGCAGTACTTC
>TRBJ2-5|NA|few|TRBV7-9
CASTPRAAQETQYF
TGTGCCAGCACGCCGAGGGCAGCACAAGAGACCCAGTACTTC
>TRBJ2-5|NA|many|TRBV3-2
CASSQAGARETQYF
TGTGCCAGCAGCCAAGCTGGGGCTCGGGAGACCCAGTACTTC
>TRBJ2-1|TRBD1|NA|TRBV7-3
CASRQGARDEQFF
TGTGCCAGCAGGCAGGGGGCCCGGGATGAGCAGTTCTTC
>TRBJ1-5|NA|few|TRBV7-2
CASSSRQATNQPQHF
TGTGCCAGCAGCTCACGACAAGCTACTAATCAGCCCCAGCATTTT
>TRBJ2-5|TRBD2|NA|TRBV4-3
CASSQESILAGGHETQYF
TGCGCCAGCAGCCAAGAAAGTATACTAGCGGGGGGGCATGAGACCCAGTACTTC
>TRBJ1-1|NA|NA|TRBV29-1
CSVAPDFGTEAFF
TGCAGCGTGGCCCCTGATTTCGGGACTGAAGCTTTCTTT
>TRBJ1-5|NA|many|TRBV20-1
CSASRPGNQPQHF
TGCAGTGCCAGCCGGCCGGGCAATCAGCCCCAGCATTTT
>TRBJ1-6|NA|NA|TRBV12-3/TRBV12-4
CASSLVAADNSPLHF
TGTGCCAGCAGTTTAGTGGCAGCCGATAATTCACCCCTCCACTTT
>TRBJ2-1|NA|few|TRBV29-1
CSGSGLIFREQFF
TGCAGCGGTTCGGGACTTATCTTTAGGGAGCAGTTCTTC
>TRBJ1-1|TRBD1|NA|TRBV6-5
CASSYGQGTNTEAFF
TGTGCCAGCAGTTACGGACAGGGTACGAACACTGAAGCTTTCTTT
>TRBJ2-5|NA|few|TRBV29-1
CSVWTNRETQYF
TGCAGCGTTTGGACTAATCGAGAGACCCAGTACTTC
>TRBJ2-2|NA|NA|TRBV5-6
CASSRGPMNTGELFF
TGTGCCAGCAGCCGGGGACCAATGAACACCGGGGAGCTGTTTTTT
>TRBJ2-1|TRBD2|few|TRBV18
CASSRRTSGGADEQFF
TGTGCCAGCTCACGAAGGACTAGCGGGGGGGCTGATGAGCAGTTCTTC
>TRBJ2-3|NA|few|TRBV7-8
CASEVTGTDTQYF
TGTGCCAGCGAGGTCACAGGCACAGATACGCAGTATTTT
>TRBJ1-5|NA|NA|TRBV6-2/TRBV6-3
CASSSALEPQHF
TGTGCCAGCAGTTCCGCGTTGGAGCCCCAGCATTTT
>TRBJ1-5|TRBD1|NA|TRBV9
CASSGGQGYDQPQHF
TGTGCCAGCAGCGGGGGACAGGGGTATGATCAGCCCCAGCATTTT
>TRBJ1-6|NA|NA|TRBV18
CASSPTDSYPPLHF
TGTGCCAGCTCACCCACAGACAGTTACCCACCCCTCCACTTT
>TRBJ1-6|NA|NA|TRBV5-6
CASSYGANSYNSPLHF
TGTGCCAGCAGCTACGGGGCAAACTCCTATAATTCACCCCTCCACTTT
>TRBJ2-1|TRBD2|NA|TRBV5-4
CASSRAGDYNEQFF
TGTGCCAGCAGCAGGGCGGGGGATTACAATGAGCAGTTCTTC